This T cell receptor (beta chain) is from a study of shared clonotypes between healthy human individuals. Study details: A few men and two women, aged 18 to 49, were donors.

Study-level points and caveats: The naive CD4 repertoires of several donors were compared, and around 5% of clonotypes were shared.

A remark on this clone: Antigen unknown.

Cells designated naive CD8 were CD45RO-negative and were positively selected for CCR7, with terminally differentiated effector memory CD45RA+ cells excluded. The V gene end was trimmed by 0 bases and the J gene end by 0 bases; junction bases not matched to a gene: 5. The CDR3 spans 16 residues. Germline-derived CDR1 and CDR2 are SGDLS and YYNGEE. Replicate PCRs from sorted subsets contained around 200 ng DNA, which is around 30,000 T cell genomes. Profiled with immunoSEQ multiplex PCR; TCRdb holds only in-frame clones, not every one. The sample includes over 2 million clones, around 96% of them seen just once.

This chain connects TRBV9 to TRBJ2-7; 8 bases agree with TRBD1. This receptor was identified in a man aged 18 to 29 in good health. Sequenced material: naive CD8+ T cells sorted from blood. CDR3 nucleotides: TGTGCCAGCAGCGTAGGTCAACAGGGGGGCTCCTACGAGCAGTACTTC. Translation: CASSVGQQGGSYEQYF.